One sample yielded the 23 T cell receptor beta chains listed below, sequenced in a study of human T cells and chemical hapten exposure. MiXCR, applied by TCRdb to the RACE reads, yields one record per CDR3 protein. Found here are tens of thousands of distinct CDR3 sequences, less than 5.5% of them singletons; the top ten hold 9.5% to 15%. The time point denotes: healthy volunteer bleed at 6 weeks. Total RNA came from unfractionated whole blood. Specimen: whole blood. The receptor set was obtained from a human donor in good health. Some clones in this sample may be carry-over from other donors' samples.

For this clonotype: Relative to the germline gene, one junction end is altered; a read error may explain this. The chain has TRBV2 and TRBJ2-1; no clear D. Per germline, CDR1 SNHLY and CDR2 FYNNEI. The CDR3 length is 13 residues. CDR3 sequence reads: CASRSYSCNEQFF. The CDR3 nucleotides are TGTGCCAGCAGGTCTTACTCCTGCAATGAGCAGTTCTTC.

In this sample, this clonotype turned up many times. The V gene is TRBV7-2, the J gene TRBJ1-2; 9 nucleotides align to TRBD1. CDR1 and CDR2 (germline): SGHTA, FQGNSA. With 5 bases clipped from V and 4 bases from J, the junction kept 8 bases outside the gene matches. The CDR3 is made up of 15 amino acids. The CDR3, as DNA: TGTGCCAGCAGCGTACAGGGGGCGGGGAGCTATGGCTACACCTTC. Its translation: CASSVQGAGSYGYTF.

This clonotype appeared a few times. The chain uses TRBV11-3 and TRBJ2-3; 8 nucleotides line up with TRBD2. After removal of 0 bases from V and 1 base from J, the junction contained 6 bases not matched to a gene. Germline CDR1 reads SGHNT; CDR2 reads YENEEA. This CDR3 has 17 residues. The CDR3 DNA reads TGTGCCAGCAGCTTAGATCGGGGGGGCTCGGGCACAGATACGCAGTATTTT. As protein: CASSLDRGGSGTDTQYF.

This clonotype was picked up a small number of times. J is TRBJ1-4 and V is TRBV12-3 or TRBV12-4, with unresolved D. The CDR3 sequence is 15 residues long. With 6 bases removed from V and 4 bases from J, the gap between germline ends came to 15 bases. The CDR3 here is CASRVDGWNNEKLFF. As DNA, the CDR3 is TGTGCCAGCAGAGTCGACGGCTGGAATAATGAAAAACTGTTTTTT.

This clonotype was found many times. This sequence joins TRBV28 and TRBJ2-7; D ambiguous. The germline V and J ends were trimmed by 6 bases and 1 base, with 7 bases remaining between them. The CDR3 spans 12 residues. In germline, CDR1 is MDHEN, CDR2 SYDVKM. CDR3 in DNA: TGTGCCAGCAGCTCGGTATCCTACGAGCAGTACTTC. Its translation is CASSSVSYEQYF. The variable domain in full, with the rest retrieved from reference TRBV28 and TRBJ2-7, is DVKVTQSSRYLVKRTGEKVFLECVQDMDHENMFWYRQDPGLGLRLIYFSYDVKMKEKGDIPEGYSVSREKKERFSLILESASTNQTSMYLCASSSVSYEQYFGPGTRLTVT.

This clonotype was seen at least ten times. The chain combines TRBV15 with TRBJ1-5; weak D call: TRBD1 (5 bases). The CDR3 has 15 amino acids. Germline-derived CDR1 and CDR2 are LNHNV and YYDKDF (reference sequence). V lost 0 bases to trimming and J lost 1 base, with 7 bases between them. The CDR3 is CATSRDPGSNQPQHF. CDR3 DNA: TGTGCCACCAGCAGAGATCCAGGGAGCAATCAGCCCCAGCATTTT.

The rearrangement joins TRBV20-1 to TRBJ1-1; 11 bases align to TRBD1. J gave up 5 bases and V 5 bases, and 7 bases lay outside the gene matches. The CDR3 spans 14 residues. Germline CDR1 reads DFQATT; CDR2 reads SNEGSKA (reference sequence). CDR3 region: CSAAGQGGLTEAFF. In nucleotides, the CDR3 is TGCAGTGCTGCGGGACAGGGGGGTTTAACTGAAGCTTTCTTT.

This clonotype was recorded at least ten times. The chain recombines TRBV7-9 with TRBJ2-1, with 7 bases that match TRBD1. The germline CDR1 and CDR2 sequences are SEHNR and FQNEAQ (reference sequence). J lost 4 bases, V lost 1 base, and 16 bases had no gene match. The length of the CDR3 is 19 residues. The CDR3 here is CASSLGGFQTGPWYNEQFF. The CDR3 bases are TGTGCCAGCAGCTTAGGGGGATTCCAGACAGGGCCTTGGTACAATGAGCAGTTCTTC. Full variable domain (outside the CDR3, taken from reference TRBV7-9 and TRBJ2-1): DTGVSQNPRHKITKRGQNVTFRCDPISEHNRLYWYRQTLGQGPEFLTYFQNEAQLEKSRLLSDRFSAERPKGSFSTLEIQRTEQGDSAMYLCASSLGGFQTGPWYNEQFFGPGTRLTVL.

This clonotype has only a few counts. The CDR3 sequence: CASSPAGDETQYF. In nucleotides, the CDR3 is TGTGCCAGCAGCCCAGCGGGAGATGAGACCCAGTACTTC. The chain has TRBV5-4 and TRBJ2-5, with TRBD2 matching over 8 bases. With V trimmed by 4 bases and J by 5 bases, 4 bases remained unmatched. The CDR3 has 13 amino acids. Germline loops: CDR1 SGHNT, CDR2 YYREEE (reference sequence).

This clonotype was detected a few times. The chain has TRBV29-1 and TRBJ2-2; no reliable D call. The CDR3 has 13 residues. V was shortened by 3 bases and J by 5 bases, with 10 bases between the two germline ends. In germline, CDR1 is SQVTM, CDR2 ANQGSEA. CDR3 sequence: CSVDPQNTGELFF. DNA of the CDR3: TGCAGCGTTGATCCCCAGAATACCGGGGAGCTGTTTTTT.

This clonotype was seen many times. The genes are TRBV5-6 and TRBJ1-2; TRBD1 might be the D (5 bases). From germline, CDR1 is SGHDT and CDR2 YYEEEE. There are 17 residues in the CDR3. V was clipped by 5 bases and J by 5 bases, with 25 bases between them. CDR3 region: CASRGGTAIGKTYGYTF. For the CDR3, the DNA is TGTGCCAGCAGGGGGGGGACGGCGATCGGAAAAACTTATGGCTACACCTTC.

The rearrangement links TRBV11-2 to TRBJ2-2; TRBD2 is a possible D gene (5 bases). The CDR3 sequence is 15 residues long. V lost 2 bases, J lost 0 bases, and 7 bases lay in between. Per the germline V gene, CDR1 is SGHAT and CDR2 is FQNNGV. DNA for the CDR3: TGTGCCAGCAGCTTAAACGGGGCGAACACCGGGGAGCTGTTTTTT. Translated, it gives CASSLNGANTGELFF.

This clonotype was seen many times. The chain carries TRBV6-2 or TRBV6-3 and TRBJ1-5; the D is unclear. This CDR3 region has 13 residues. V was trimmed by 2 bases and J by 7 bases, leaving 9 bases between them. Germline V lookup: CDR1 MNHEY, CDR2 SVGEGT. The CDR3 nucleotides are TGTGCCAGCAGTTACGGGATGAACCAGCCCCAGCATTTT. Its translation: CASSYGMNQPQHF.

This clonotype was detected many times. Mismatch with germline at one junction end may stem from a read error. V and J are TRBV4-1 and TRBJ2-5; the match to TRBD2 covers 9 bases. Germline loops: CDR1 MGHRA, CDR2 YSYEKL. The CDR3 has 14 residues. In DNA, the CDR3 is TGCGCCAGCAGCCAAGTTAATAGCGGGGGCCCCGGTATCTTC. Amino acids: CASSQVNSGGPGIF.

Note on this clonotype: Just one base apart from a much larger clone, this may be a read error. This rearrangement joins TRBV9 to TRBJ2-6; possibly TRBD2 for D (5 bases). Per germline, CDR1 SGDLS and CDR2 YYNGEE. CDR3 length: 20 amino acids. CDR3 residues: CARSVASLTRIPSGANVLTF. CDR3 nucleotides: TGTGCCAGAAGCGTAGCTTCCCTAACTAGAATCCCCTCTGGGGCCAACGTCCTGACTTTC. Together with reference TRBV9 and TRBJ2-6, the CDR3 gives the full variable domain: DSGVTQTPKHLITATGQRVTLRCSPRSGDLSVYWYQQSLDQGLQFLIQYYNGEERAKGNILERFSAQQFPDLHSELNLSSLELGDSALYFCARSVASLTRIPSGANVLTFGAGSRLTVL.

This clonotype was picked up a small number of times. CDR3 loop: CASSPGQGQTGELFF. The CDR3 DNA reads as TGTGCCAGCAGCCCCGGACAGGGTCAGACCGGGGAGCTGTTTTTT. The chain couples TRBV9 to TRBJ2-2; TRBD1 agrees at 8 bases. This CDR3 contains 15 residues. V lost 4 bases, J lost 5 bases, and 7 bases stayed unmatched. Germline assignment: CDR1 SGDLS and CDR2 YYNGEE.

The CDR3 sequence: CASSRGQGRFSNYGYTF. CDR3 nucleotide sequence: TGCGCCAGCAGCCGGGGACAGGGGCGATTTTCTAACTATGGCTACACCTTC. V gene TRBV5-1 combines with J gene TRBJ1-2, with 10 nucleotides matching TRBD1. This CDR3 comprises 17 residues. The germline V gene has CDR1 SGHRS and CDR2 YFSETQ. J gave up 0 bases and V 4 bases, and 9 bases lay outside the gene matches.

This clonotype was picked up many times. The J gene is TRBJ2-5, the V gene TRBV29-1; the D gene is possibly TRBD2 (5 bases). The CDR3 runs 13 residues. Germline CDR1 SQVTM, CDR2 ANQGSEA. V was cut by 4 bases and J by 5 bases, with 14 bases left in between. The CDR3 here is CSVAEAPGETQYF. Here the CDR3 DNA reads TGCAGCGTTGCGGAAGCCCCGGGGGAGACCCAGTACTTC.

There are many counts of this clonotype. This rearrangement joins TRBV20-1 to TRBJ2-7, with 9 bases lining up with TRBD2. With 5 bases clipped from V and 3 bases from J, the junction kept 8 bases outside the gene matches. The length of the CDR3 is 14 residues. Germline assignment: CDR1 DFQATT and CDR2 SNEGSKA (reference sequence). The CDR3 sequence is CSAASGTSNYEQYF. Written as DNA, the CDR3 is TGCAGTGCTGCCTCCGGGACTAGCAACTACGAGCAGTACTTC.

This clonotype showed up many times. The V and J genes are TRBV3-1 and TRBJ2-5; the match to TRBD2 covers 9 bases. The trim removed 4 bases at V and 3 bases at J, leaving 9 bases unmatched. The germline CDR1 and CDR2 sequences are LGHDT and YNNKEL (reference sequence). This CDR3 comprises 16 residues. CDR3 in DNA: TGTGCCAGCAGCCCAAGAGCGGGGGGTCCCGAAGAGACCCAGTACTTC. It specifies CASSPRAGGPEETQYF.

This clonotype showed up just a few times. The chain's CDR3 is CSARDKKDGYTF. In nucleotides, the CDR3 is TGCAGTGCTAGGGACAAGAAAGATGGCTACACCTTC. The chain couples TRBV20-1 to TRBJ1-2, with a weak D call TRBD1 (5 bases). In germline, CDR1 is DFQATT, CDR2 SNEGSKA (reference sequence). The CDR3 totals 12 residues. The V end lost 3 bases, the J end lost 6 bases, and 11 bases lay between the germline ends.

This clonotype was seen many times. The rearrangement links TRBV29-1 to TRBJ1-1; 7 nucleotides line up with TRBD1. Germline V gives CDR1 SQVTM, CDR2 ANQGSEA. Germline trimming cut 7 bases from V and 0 bases from J; bases unmatched to any gene: 5. This CDR3 has 13 amino acids. The CDR3 DNA reads as TGCAGCGCTACGACAGGGTTGAACACTGAAGCTTTCTTT. This sequence encodes CSATTGLNTEAFF.

This clonotype was counted between two and nine times. This rearrangement joins TRBV30 to TRBJ1-1; no definite D call. CDR3 length: 11 residues. The V gene's germline CDR1 is GTSNPN and CDR2 SVGIG (reference sequence). V was pared by 8 bases and J by 4 bases, with 11 bases between. The DNA for the CDR3 is TGTGCCCATCTGTTGGGCACTGAAGCTTTCTTT. Its protein is CAHLLGTEAFF.